The 30 T cell receptor beta chains below come from one sample, sequenced in a study of identical twins (dated by TCRdb to about 2016). Receptor amplification or capture employed 5' RACE. Sequencing relied on an Illumina HiSeq 2000. TCRdb trimmed the raw reads at Q25, called clones with MiXCR and kept productive beta chains. Every distinct CDR3 protein forms one entry, paired with its most common genes and DNA. For this sample the table gives 600,000 to 800,000 distinct CDR3 sequences, of which approximately 22% were detected only once. About 4.3% of the sample rests with the top ten. These same records also appear under a second study, on T cells expressing NK-cell markers.

Input material: PBMCs. The receptors derive from a woman between 18 and 30 years old in good health.

This clonotype was seen at least ten times. This chain uses TRBV7-2 with TRBJ1-5; TRBD1 is a possible D gene (6 bases). CDR3 length: 14 residues. V was shortened by 3 bases and J by 7 bases, with 13 bases between the two germline ends. From germline, CDR1 is SGHTA and CDR2 FQGNSA. Written as DNA, the CDR3 is TGTGCCAGCAGCTTCGAGTGGGGGGGCCAGCCCCAGCATTTT. Translation: CASSFEWGGQPQHF.

This chain joins TRBV12-3 or TRBV12-4 and TRBJ2-3, with 8 nucleotides matching TRBD1. This CDR3 is built from 15 residues. V trimming: 4 bases; J trimming: 5 bases; junction bases outside the gene matches: 8. The CDR3 bases are TGTGCCAGCAGTTCCGGGACAGGCTCTCAAGATACGCAGTATTTT. Translating gives CASSSGTGSQDTQYF.

This clonotype came up many times. This sequence joins TRBV15 and TRBJ1-1; D not certain. Trimming took off 1 base at V and 1 base at J, with 7 bases between the two ends. Germline values: CDR1 LNHNV, CDR2 YYDKDF (reference sequence). The CDR3 spans 14 residues. CDR3 region: CATSRVNGNTEAFF. CDR3 bases: TGTGCCACCAGCAGAGTGAACGGGAACACTGAAGCTTTCTTT. The whole variable domain, filled in from reference TRBV15 and TRBJ1-1, reads DAMVIQNPRYQVTQFGKPVTLSCSQTLNHNVMYWYQQKSSQAPKLLFHYYDKDFNNEADTPDNFQSRRPNTSFCFLDIRSPGLGDTAMYLCATSRVNGNTEAFFGQGTRLTVV.

This clonotype was detected only a few times. The rearrangement uses TRBV12-3 or TRBV12-4 and TRBJ2-1; 7 positions agree with TRBD1. CDR3 length: 13 amino acids. With V trimmed by 10 bases and J by 5 bases, 8 bases remained unmatched. The CDR3 loop is CATPGTENNEQFF. CDR3 DNA sequence: TGTGCCACCCCCGGGACAGAGAACAATGAGCAGTTCTTC.

This clonotype was seen only a few times. The genes are TRBV6-1 and TRBJ1-2; the D is unclear. The CDR3 runs to 14 residues. V lost 5 bases and J lost 7, with 17 bases in between. The germline CDR1 and CDR2 sequences are MNHNS and SASEGT. The CDR3 DNA is TGTGCCAGCAGTCTAAAGGGTGCGGTGGGTGGCTACACCTTC. Protein: CASSLKGAVGGYTF.

The chain has TRBV20-1 and TRBJ2-7; TRBD2 agrees at 7 bases. CDR1 and CDR2 (germline): DFQATT, SNEGSKA (reference sequence). The CDR3 extends over 17 amino acids. The junction had 15 bases not matched to a gene; V was cut back by 0 bases and J by 4 bases. The CDR3 is CSARDTGSKRGGYEQYF. In nucleotides, the CDR3 is TGCAGTGCTAGAGATACCGGGAGTAAGCGGGGAGGGTACGAGCAGTACTTC.

This chain connects TRBV12-3 or TRBV12-4 to TRBJ2-5; 8 nucleotides line up with TRBD2. This CDR3 has 16 amino acids. Trimming removed 4 bases from V and 1 base from J; junction bases left unmatched: 8. The CDR3, as DNA: TGTGCCAGCAGTTCGCGACTAGCGAGGCGCCAAGAGACCCAGTACTTC. Translation gives CASSSRLARRQETQYF.

In DNA, the CDR3 is TGTGCCAGCAGCCACCGCACCTACGAGCAGTACTTC. Translation gives CASSHRTYEQYF. The chain carries TRBV3-1 and TRBJ2-7, with no clear D. This CDR3 is built from 12 residues. The V gene lost 3 bases and the J gene lost 2 bases, with 5 bases spanning the gap. Germline CDR1 LGHDT, CDR2 YNNKEL (reference sequence).

This sequence joins TRBV12-3 or TRBV12-4 and TRBJ2-1, with 13 bases matching TRBD2. The CDR3 has 16 amino acids. With 5 bases clipped from V and 9 bases from J, the junction kept 10 bases outside the gene matches. CDR3 sequence reads: CASSGGTSGRAFEQFF. CDR3 bases: TGTGCCAGCAGTGGGGGAACTAGCGGGAGGGCCTTTGAGCAGTTCTTC.

This clonotype was picked up a small number of times. This chain uses TRBV30 with TRBJ2-7; 13 bases align to TRBD2. The length of the CDR3 is 14 residues. The germline gives CDR1 GTSNPN, CDR2 SVGIG (reference sequence). V dropped 4 bases and J dropped 7; count of bases not matched to a gene: 7. The CDR3 is CAWNGLAGDLEQYF. The CDR3 coding sequence is TGTGCCTGGAATGGACTAGCGGGAGATCTTGAGCAGTACTTC.

V gene TRBV4-3 combines with J gene TRBJ2-7; D is unclear. Deletions cut 0 bases from V and 4 bases from J, with 10 bases between. This CDR3 is 14 amino acids long. Per the germline V gene, CDR1 is LGHNA and CDR2 is YSLEER. The CDR3 DNA sequence: TGCGCCAGCAGCCAAGAAGCCTCCCATTACGAGCAGTACTTC. As protein: CASSQEASHYEQYF.

CDR3 protein: CASSPTRGWYNEQFF. In DNA form, the CDR3 reads TGTGCCAGCAGTCCGACTAGAGGTTGGTACAATGAGCAGTTCTTC. V usage is TRBV6-1 and J usage is TRBJ2-1, with TRBD2 as a possible D gene (6 bases). Trimming took 5 bases from V and 4 from J, leaving 15 bases between them. Germline loops: CDR1 MNHNS, CDR2 SASEGT. This CDR3 spans 15 amino acids.

This clonotype appeared a few times. The genes are TRBV29-1 and TRBJ2-7, with 10 bases aligning to TRBD2. The trim removed 5 bases at V and 5 bases at J, leaving 15 bases unmatched. Germline V gene data show CDR1 as SQVTM and CDR2 as ANQGSEA. CDR3 size: 16 residues. The CDR3 loop is CSVTPASGRKAHEQYF. In DNA, the CDR3 is TGCAGCGTTACCCCCGCTAGCGGGAGAAAAGCCCACGAGCAGTACTTC.

There are a few counts of this clonotype. V gene TRBV20-1 combines with J gene TRBJ2-1; TRBD2 agrees at 9 bases. The germline V gene encodes CDR1 DFQATT and CDR2 SNEGSKA (reference sequence). V dropped 5 bases and J dropped 5; count of bases not matched to a gene: 10. The CDR3 is 15 residues long. The CDR3 protein is CSAWLSSGGNNEQFF. The CDR3, as DNA: TGCAGTGCTTGGCTTTCGAGCGGGGGGAACAATGAGCAGTTCTTC.

This chain uses TRBV7-8 with TRBJ2-2, with D possibly being TRBD1 (6 bases). From germline, CDR1 is SGHVS and CDR2 FQNEAQ. CDR3 length: 14 amino acids. Trimming removed 8 bases at V and 0 bases at J, with 10 bases between. The CDR3 DNA reads as TGTGCCAGCTTAAGGACAGCGAACACCGGGGAGCTGTTTTTT. This sequence encodes CASLRTANTGELFF. The whole variable domain, filled in from reference TRBV7-8 and TRBJ2-2, reads GAGVSQSPRYKVAKRGQDVALRCDPISGHVSLFWYQQALGQGPEFLTYFQNEAQLDKSGLPSDRFFAERPEGSVSTLKIQRTQQEDSAVYLCASLRTANTGELFFGEGSRLTVL.

This clonotype showed up many times. This chain connects TRBV29-1 to TRBJ1-1; 8 nucleotides match TRBD1. Germline V gene lookup returns CDR1 SQVTM and CDR2 ANQGSEA. The CDR3 is 12 residues long. Trimming cost V 7 bases and J 1 base; bases outside gene matches: 2. CDR3 region: CSGTGRNTEAFF. CDR3 in DNA: TGCAGCGGGACAGGGAGGAACACTGAAGCTTTCTTT. The whole variable domain, remainder taken from reference TRBV29-1 and TRBJ1-1, is SAVISQKPSRDICQRGTSLTIQCQVDSQVTMMFWYRQQPGQSLTLIATANQGSEATYESGFVIDKFPISRPNLTFSTLTVSNMSPEDSSIYLCSGTGRNTEAFFGQGTRLTVV.

This clonotype has only a few counts. The J gene is TRBJ2-2, the V gene TRBV6-1; a weak D match, TRBD1 (6 bases). V shed 6 bases and J shed 3 bases, with 23 bases lying between them. The CDR3 has 18 amino acids. Per the germline V gene, CDR1 is MNHNS and CDR2 is SASEGT. The CDR3 here is CASSTPEGVLRDTGELFF. The CDR3 DNA follows: TGTGCCAGCAGCACTCCCGAGGGGGTCCTGAGGGACACCGGGGAGCTGTTTTTT.

This clonotype was counted at least ten times. The chain has TRBV7-2 and TRBJ2-7; no clear D gene. V lost 2 bases and J lost 3, with 11 bases in between. CDR1 and CDR2 from the germline V gene are SGHTA and FQGNSA. This CDR3 contains 14 residues. CDR3 nucleotide sequence: TGTGCCAGCAGCTTAATGGGTATGGGCTACGAGCAGTACTTC. Amino acid sequence: CASSLMGMGYEQYF.

Many counts were recorded for this clonotype. This chain links TRBV3-1 with TRBJ2-5; possible D gene TRBD2, 6 bases. The CDR3 covers 14 residues. Trimming cost V 4 bases and J 2 bases, with 11 bases left between them. Germline-derived CDR1 and CDR2 are LGHDT and YNNKEL (reference sequence). CDR3 nucleotide sequence: TGTGCCAGCAGCCCTTTGGGACTGCAAGAGACCCAGTACTTC. It specifies CASSPLGLQETQYF.

The CDR3 here is CASSRAVSGANVLTF. Here the CDR3 DNA reads TGTGCCAGCTCCAGAGCGGTTTCTGGGGCCAACGTCCTGACTTTC. The genes are TRBV18 and TRBJ2-6, with TRBD2 as a possible D gene (5 bases). Per the germline V gene, CDR1 is KGHSH and CDR2 is LQKENI. V was cut by 6 bases and J by 1 base, with 10 bases left in between. The CDR3 runs 15 residues.

This clonotype has ten or more counts. This sequence joins TRBV12-3 or TRBV12-4 and TRBJ2-7; D unresolved. V gave up 0 bases and J gave up 2 bases, with 5 bases separating them. CDR3 length: 13 amino acids. In DNA, the CDR3 is TGTGCCAGCAGTTTAGCGACACCCTACGAGCAGTACTTC. The encoded protein is CASSLATPYEQYF.

V usage is TRBV6-1 and J usage is TRBJ2-3; no reliable D call. Deletions cut 5 bases from V and 0 bases from J, with 12 bases between. The V gene's germline CDR1 is MNHNS and CDR2 SASEGT. The CDR3 spans 15 residues. The CDR3 DNA reads TGTGCCAGCAGTCGTTCCCCCTCTAGCACAGATACGCAGTATTTT. Protein product: CASSRSPSSTDTQYF.

This clonotype was recorded at least ten times. V is TRBV6-2 or TRBV6-3 and J is TRBJ2-5; TRBD1 matches at 8 bases. CDR1 is MNHEY, CDR2 SVGEGT, per germline. The CDR3 loop spans 14 amino acids. Germline trimming cut 6 bases from V and 4 bases from J; bases unmatched to any gene: 7. As DNA, the CDR3 is TGTGCCAGCAGACTGGACAGGGTAGGAGAGACCCAGTACTTC. Residues: CASRLDRVGETQYF.

This clonotype appeared a few times. The chain carries TRBV20-1 and TRBJ1-2; no reliable D call. The ends were cut back, 3 bases at V and 5 bases at J, with 16 bases in the middle. Germline V gene sequence: CDR1 DFQATT, CDR2 SNEGSKA (reference sequence). This CDR3 has 14 residues. This CDR3 is CSASPPFLGYGYTF. CDR3 bases: TGCAGTGCTAGTCCTCCTTTCCTTGGGTATGGCTACACCTTC.

Comment on this clonotype: Because it lacks the conserved phenylalanine or tryptophan at the end, this CDR3 is likely a read error. No DNA is shown, since the ends of the CDR3 on it are uncertain; the CDR3 is the one TCRdb lists. CDR3 protein: CSAARFGGLSGTLA. This chain links TRBV20-1 with TRBJ1-1; the table's D call of TRBD1 was not tested on the DNA. The CDR3 is 14 residues long, counting both termini. Germline CDR1 DFQATT, CDR2 SNEGSKA (reference sequence).

The chain carries TRBV9 and TRBJ2-6; possibly TRBD1 for D (6 bases). This CDR3 has 16 amino acids. V lost 7 bases and J 1 base, leaving 15 bases between the germline ends. The germline gives CDR1 SGDLS, CDR2 YYNGEE. The CDR3 spells CASGTGKSSGANVLTF. CDR3 sequence (DNA): TGTGCCAGCGGAACAGGGAAAAGTTCTGGGGCCAACGTCCTGACTTTC. The variable domain in full, completed from reference TRBV9 and TRBJ2-6, reads DSGVTQTPKHLITATGQRVTLRCSPRSGDLSVYWYQQSLDQGLQFLIQYYNGEERAKGNILERFSAQQFPDLHSELNLSSLELGDSALYFCASGTGKSSGANVLTFGAGSRLTVL.

This clonotype was seen only a few times. The gene calls are TRBV20-1 and TRBJ2-2, with 9 bases that match TRBD1. The CDR3 loop spans 12 amino acids. Trimming cost V 6 bases and J 8 bases; bases outside gene matches: 4. Per the germline V gene, CDR1 is DFQATT and CDR2 is SNEGSKA (reference sequence). CDR3 sequence: CSAWTGEGELFF. The CDR3 DNA is TGCAGTGCGTGGACAGGGGAGGGGGAGCTGTTTTTT.

A few counts support this clonotype. This chain joins TRBV9 and TRBJ1-2; perhaps TRBD1 as D (5 bases). V gave up 3 bases and J gave up 4 bases, with 16 bases separating them. CDR1 SGDLS and CDR2 YYNGEE come from the germline V gene. The CDR3 spans 15 residues. CDR3 protein: CASSAPGSGFYGYTF. In nucleotides, the CDR3 is TGTGCCAGCAGCGCTCCGGGATCAGGGTTCTATGGCTACACCTTC.

J is TRBJ2-6 and V is TRBV11-1; unclear D gene. This CDR3 is built from 18 residues. Germline V CDR1 and CDR2: SGHAT, FQDESV (reference sequence). V was clipped by 8 bases and J by 0 bases, with 20 bases between them. The CDR3 region is CASELKKTVTSGANVLTF. The CDR3 coding sequence is TGTGCCAGCGAGCTTAAGAAGACTGTGACCTCTGGGGCCAACGTCCTGACTTTC. The full variable domain, in which reference TRBV11-1 and TRBJ2-6 provide the parts outside the CDR3, is EAEVAQSPRYKITEKSQAVAFWCDPISGHATLYWYRQILGQGPELLVQFQDESVVDDSQLPKDRFSAERLKGVDSTLKIQPAELGDSAMYLCASELKKTVTSGANVLTFGAGSRLTVL.

The gene calls are TRBV12-3 or TRBV12-4 and TRBJ2-1; the D gene is possibly TRBD2 (5 bases). V gave up 5 bases and J gave up 3 bases, with 11 bases separating them. The CDR3 contains 14 residues. CDR3 residues: CASSPLRDYNEQFF. In DNA, the CDR3 is TGTGCCAGCAGTCCCCTTCGGGACTACAATGAGCAGTTCTTC.